Sequencing of this T cell receptor (beta chain) was carried out in a study of T cells in Graves' hyperthyroidism and ophthalmopathy. On this clonotype itself: Its specificity is not known.

The CDR3 has 14 residues. Germline V gene data show CDR1 as SGDLS and CDR2 as YYNGEE. With V trimmed by 0 bases and J by 1 base, 1 base remained unmatched. Using RNA transcripts as the source, TCR beta CDR3 regions were amplified. Carried out on the TCR CDR3, a first-round RT-PCR used the HTBI primer set. TCRdb reprocessed the multiplex PCR reads with MiXCR, giving one entry per CDR3 protein. Among about 840,000 distinct CDR3 sequences, 35% to 45% were seen once, and the ten largest hold about 9%. Study-level results: A 13 V-J model separated ophthalmopathy from stable hyperthyroidism. In the blood, most expanded thyroid clonotypes above 0.001 appeared as well.

The J gene is TRBJ2-7, the V gene TRBV9; TRBD2 agrees at 7 bases. What was sequenced was blood. This receptor was obtained from a man between 18 and 29 years old with Graves' hyperthyroidism. This CDR3 reads CASSVALASYEQYF. For the CDR3, the DNA is TGTGCCAGCAGCGTAGCACTAGCGTCCTACGAGCAGTACTTC.